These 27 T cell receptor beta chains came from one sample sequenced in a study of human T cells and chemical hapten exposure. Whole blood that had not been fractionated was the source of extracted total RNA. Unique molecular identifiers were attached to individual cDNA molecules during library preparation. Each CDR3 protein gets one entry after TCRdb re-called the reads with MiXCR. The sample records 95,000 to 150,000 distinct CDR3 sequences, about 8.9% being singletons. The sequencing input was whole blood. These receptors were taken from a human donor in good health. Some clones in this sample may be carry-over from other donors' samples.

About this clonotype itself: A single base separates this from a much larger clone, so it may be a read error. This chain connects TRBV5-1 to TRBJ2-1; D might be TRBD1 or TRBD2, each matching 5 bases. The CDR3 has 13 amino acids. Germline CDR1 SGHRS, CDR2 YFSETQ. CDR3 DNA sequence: TGCACCAGCAGCTTTTTCGAGGGGAATGAGCAGTTCTTC. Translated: CTSSFFEGNEQFF. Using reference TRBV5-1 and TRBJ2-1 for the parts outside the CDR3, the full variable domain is KAGVTQTPRYLIKTRGQQVTLSCSPISGHRSVSWYQQTPGQGLQFLFEYFSETQRNKGNFPGRFSGRQFSNSRSEMNVSTLELGDSALYLCTSSFFEGNEQFFGPGTRLTVL.

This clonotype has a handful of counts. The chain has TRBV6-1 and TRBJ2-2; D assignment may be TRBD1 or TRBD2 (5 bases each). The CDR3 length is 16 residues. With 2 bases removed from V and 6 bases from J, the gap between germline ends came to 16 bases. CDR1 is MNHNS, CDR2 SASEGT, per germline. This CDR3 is CASSERWRQGAGELFF. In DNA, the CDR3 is TGTGCCAGCAGTGAAAGGTGGAGGCAGGGAGCCGGGGAGCTGTTTTTT.

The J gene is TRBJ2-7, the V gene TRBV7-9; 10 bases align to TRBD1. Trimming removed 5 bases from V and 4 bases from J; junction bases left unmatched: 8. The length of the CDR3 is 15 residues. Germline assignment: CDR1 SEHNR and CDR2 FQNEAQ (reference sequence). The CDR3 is CASSTDRGHSYEQYF. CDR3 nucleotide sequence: TGTGCCAGCAGCACCGACAGGGGGCATTCGTACGAGCAGTACTTC.

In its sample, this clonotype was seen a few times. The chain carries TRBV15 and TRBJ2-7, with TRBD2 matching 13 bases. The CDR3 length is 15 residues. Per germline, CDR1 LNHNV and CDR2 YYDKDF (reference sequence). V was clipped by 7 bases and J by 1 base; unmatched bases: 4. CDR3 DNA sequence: TGTGCCACCAAAGCGGGACTAGCGGGATCCTACGAGCAGTACTTC. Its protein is CATKAGLAGSYEQYF.

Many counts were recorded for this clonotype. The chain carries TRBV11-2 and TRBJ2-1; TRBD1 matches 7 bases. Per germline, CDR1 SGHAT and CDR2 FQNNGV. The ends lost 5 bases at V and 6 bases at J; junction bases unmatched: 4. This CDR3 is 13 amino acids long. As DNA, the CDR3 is TGTGCCAGCAGCCCCTCAGGGGGCAATGAGCAGTTCTTC. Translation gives CASSPSGGNEQFF.

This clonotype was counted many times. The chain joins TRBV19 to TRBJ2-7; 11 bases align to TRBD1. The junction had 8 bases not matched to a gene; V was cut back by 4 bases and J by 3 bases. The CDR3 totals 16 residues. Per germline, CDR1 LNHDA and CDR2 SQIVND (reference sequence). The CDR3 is CASSRDGGQGGYEQYF. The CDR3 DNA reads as TGTGCCAGTAGTAGGGACGGGGGACAGGGGGGCTACGAGCAGTACTTC.

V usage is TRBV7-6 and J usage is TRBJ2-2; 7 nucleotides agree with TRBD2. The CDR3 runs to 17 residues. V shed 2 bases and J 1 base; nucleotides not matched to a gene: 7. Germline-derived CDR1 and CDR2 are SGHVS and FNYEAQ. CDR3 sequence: CASSLYVGTKNTGELFF. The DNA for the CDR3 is TGTGCCAGCAGCTTATACGTGGGGACTAAGAACACCGGGGAGCTGTTTTTT.

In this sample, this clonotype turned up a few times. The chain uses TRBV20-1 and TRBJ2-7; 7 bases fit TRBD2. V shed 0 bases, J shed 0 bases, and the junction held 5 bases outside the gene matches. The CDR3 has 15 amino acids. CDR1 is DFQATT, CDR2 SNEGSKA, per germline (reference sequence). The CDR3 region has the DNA TGCAGTGCTAGAGATAAAGCGGGACGCTCCTACGAGCAGTACTTC. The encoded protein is CSARDKAGRSYEQYF.

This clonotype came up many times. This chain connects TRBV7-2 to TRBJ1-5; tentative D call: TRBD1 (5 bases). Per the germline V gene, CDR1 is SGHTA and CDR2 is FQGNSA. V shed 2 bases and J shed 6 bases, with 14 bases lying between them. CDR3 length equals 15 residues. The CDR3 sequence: CASSLTGKSLQPQHF. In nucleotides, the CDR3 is TGTGCCAGCAGCTTAACAGGAAAATCGCTTCAGCCCCAGCATTTT.

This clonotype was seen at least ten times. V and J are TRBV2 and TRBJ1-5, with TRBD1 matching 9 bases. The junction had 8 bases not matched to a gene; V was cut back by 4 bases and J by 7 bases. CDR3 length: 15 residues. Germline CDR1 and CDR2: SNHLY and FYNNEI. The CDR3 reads CASSVAGTGIQPQHF. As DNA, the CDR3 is TGTGCCAGCAGTGTAGCCGGGACAGGGATCCAGCCCCAGCATTTT.

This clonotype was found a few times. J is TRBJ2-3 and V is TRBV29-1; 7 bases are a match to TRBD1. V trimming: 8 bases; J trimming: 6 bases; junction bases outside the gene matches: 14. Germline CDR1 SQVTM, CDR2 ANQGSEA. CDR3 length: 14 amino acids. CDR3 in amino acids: CSSGQALNRDTQYF. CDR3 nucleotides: TGCAGCTCAGGACAGGCGCTTAACCGGGATACGCAGTATTTT.

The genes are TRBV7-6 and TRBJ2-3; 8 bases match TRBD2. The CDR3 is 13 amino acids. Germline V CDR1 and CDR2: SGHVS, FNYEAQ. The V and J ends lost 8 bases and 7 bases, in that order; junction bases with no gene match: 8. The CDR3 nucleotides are TGTGCCAGCGGGAGCGGGAGTCAAAATACGCAGTATTTT. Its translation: CASGSGSQNTQYF.

The CDR3 region has the DNA TGTGCCAGCAGCTGGAAGAGGACCGGCTACAATGAGCAGTTCTTC. This gives the protein CASSWKRTGYNEQFF. This chain links TRBV7-9 with TRBJ2-1; no clear D gene. The CDR3 length is 15 residues. Between the trimmed V and J ends, which lost 4 bases and 3 bases, there was a span of 13 bases. Germline lookup yields CDR1 SEHNR and CDR2 FQNEAQ (reference sequence).

The CDR3 DNA reads TGTGCCAGCAGCCCGACAGGGGGCATGAACACTGAAGCTTTCTTT. This codes for CASSPTGGMNTEAFF. V usage is TRBV11-2 and J usage is TRBJ1-1, with 10 bases aligning to TRBD1. J gave up 0 bases and V 5 bases, and 3 bases lay outside the gene matches. The length of the CDR3 is 15 residues. From germline, CDR1 is SGHAT and CDR2 FQNNGV.

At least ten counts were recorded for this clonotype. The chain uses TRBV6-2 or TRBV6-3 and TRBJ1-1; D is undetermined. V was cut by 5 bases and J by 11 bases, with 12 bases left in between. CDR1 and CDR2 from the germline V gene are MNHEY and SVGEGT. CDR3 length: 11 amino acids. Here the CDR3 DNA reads TGTGCCAGCAGTAACGGAGGGTTGGCTTTCTTT. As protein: CASSNGGLAFF.

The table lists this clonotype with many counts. CDR3 in DNA: TGTGCCAGCAGCCAAGTTCTAGCGGGAGGGAGTTTGCAGTTCTTC. Protein sequence: CASSQVLAGGSLQFF. V gene TRBV3-1 combines with J gene TRBJ2-1; 12 bases map to TRBD2. The junction had 7 bases not matched to a gene; V was cut back by 1 base and J by 12 bases. Looked up from germline, CDR1 is LGHDT and CDR2 is YNNKEL (reference sequence). This CDR3 spans 15 amino acids.

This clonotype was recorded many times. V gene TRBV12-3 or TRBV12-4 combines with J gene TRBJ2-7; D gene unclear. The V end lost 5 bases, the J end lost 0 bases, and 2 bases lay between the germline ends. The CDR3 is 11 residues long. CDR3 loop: CASSPSYEQYF. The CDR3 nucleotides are TGTGCCAGCAGTCCCTCCTACGAGCAGTACTTC.

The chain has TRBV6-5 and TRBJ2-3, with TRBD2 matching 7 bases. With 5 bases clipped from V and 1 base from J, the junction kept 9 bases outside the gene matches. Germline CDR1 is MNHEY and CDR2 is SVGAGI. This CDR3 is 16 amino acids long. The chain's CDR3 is CASSKPSSGGTDTQYF. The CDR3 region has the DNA TGTGCCAGCAGTAAACCATCTAGCGGCGGCACAGATACGCAGTATTTT.

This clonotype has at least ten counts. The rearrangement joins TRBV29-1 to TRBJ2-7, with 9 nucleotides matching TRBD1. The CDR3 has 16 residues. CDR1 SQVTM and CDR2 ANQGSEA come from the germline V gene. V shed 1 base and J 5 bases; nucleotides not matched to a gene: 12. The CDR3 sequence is CSVEGPGQGLGNEQYF. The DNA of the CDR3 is TGCAGCGTTGAAGGACCGGGACAGGGTCTGGGGAACGAGCAGTACTTC.

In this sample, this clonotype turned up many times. CDR3 region: CAISGGIGEAFF. The CDR3 region has the DNA TGTGCCATCAGTGGGGGTATAGGAGAAGCTTTCTTT. The V gene is TRBV10-3, the J gene TRBJ1-1; D is unresolved. The CDR3 length is 12 residues. Trimming took off 4 bases at V and 8 bases at J, with 11 bases between the two ends. Germline V gene sequence: CDR1 ENHRY, CDR2 SYGVKD.

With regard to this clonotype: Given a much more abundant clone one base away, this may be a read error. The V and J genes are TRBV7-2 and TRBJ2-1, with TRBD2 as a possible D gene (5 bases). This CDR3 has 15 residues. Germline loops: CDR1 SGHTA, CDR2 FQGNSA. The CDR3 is CASSRRGISYKEQFF. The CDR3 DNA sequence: TGTGCCAGCAGCCGAAGAGGGATCTCCTACAAAGAGCAGTTCTTC.

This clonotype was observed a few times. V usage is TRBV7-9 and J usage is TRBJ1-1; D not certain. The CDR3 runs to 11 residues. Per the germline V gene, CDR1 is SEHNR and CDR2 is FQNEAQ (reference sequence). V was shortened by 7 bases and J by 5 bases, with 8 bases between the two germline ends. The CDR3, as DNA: TGTGCCAGCAAGGGTCCGACTGAAGCTTTCTTT. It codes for CASKGPTEAFF. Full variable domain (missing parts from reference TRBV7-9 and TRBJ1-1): DTGVSQNPRHKITKRGQNVTFRCDPISEHNRLYWYRQTLGQGPEFLTYFQNEAQLEKSRLLSDRFSAERPKGSFSTLEIQRTEQGDSAMYLCASKGPTEAFFGQGTRLTVV.

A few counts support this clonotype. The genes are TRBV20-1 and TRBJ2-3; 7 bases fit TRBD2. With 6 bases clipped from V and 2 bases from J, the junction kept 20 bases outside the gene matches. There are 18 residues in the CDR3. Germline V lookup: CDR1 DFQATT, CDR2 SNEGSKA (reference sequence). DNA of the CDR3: TGCAGTGCCCCCCCTAGAGGGAGGGCTGTTGGTCTCACAGATACGCAGTATTTT. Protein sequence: CSAPPRGRAVGLTDTQYF.

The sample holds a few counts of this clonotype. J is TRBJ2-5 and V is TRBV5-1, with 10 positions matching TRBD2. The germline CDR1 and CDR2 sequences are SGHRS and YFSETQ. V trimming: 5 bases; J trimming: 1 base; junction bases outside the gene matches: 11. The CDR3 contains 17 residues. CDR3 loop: CASSPGTGLAFQETQYF. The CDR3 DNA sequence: TGCGCCAGCAGTCCGGGGACGGGACTAGCGTTCCAAGAGACCCAGTACTTC.

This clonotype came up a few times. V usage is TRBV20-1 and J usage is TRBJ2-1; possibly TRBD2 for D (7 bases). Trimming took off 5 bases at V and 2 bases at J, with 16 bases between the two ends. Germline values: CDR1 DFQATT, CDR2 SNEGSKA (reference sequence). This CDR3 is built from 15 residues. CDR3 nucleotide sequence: TGCAGTGCTTTGCTTCGGGGGGCCCCCTACAATGAGCAGTTCTTC. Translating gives CSALLRGAPYNEQFF.

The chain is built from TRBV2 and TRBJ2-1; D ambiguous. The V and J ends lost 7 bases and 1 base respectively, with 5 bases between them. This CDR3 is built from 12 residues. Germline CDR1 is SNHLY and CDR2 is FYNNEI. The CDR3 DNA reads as TGTGCCAGCACCGTATCCTACAATGAGCAGTTCTTC. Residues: CASTVSYNEQFF.

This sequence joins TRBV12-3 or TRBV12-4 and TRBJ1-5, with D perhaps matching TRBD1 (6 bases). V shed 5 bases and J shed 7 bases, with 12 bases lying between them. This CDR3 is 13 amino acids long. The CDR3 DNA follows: TGTGCCAGCAGTGCGGGGGGCATGCAGCCCCAGCATTTT. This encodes CASSAGGMQPQHF.